Listed below are T cell receptor beta chains from one sample, sequenced in a study of T cell changes during pregnancy in multiple sclerosis. The method was immunoSEQ multiplex PCR; TCRdb's version includes in-frame clones alone and lacks a portion of them. Among around 50,000 clones, around 90% were seen once, and the ten largest hold roughly 0.6%. Source: CD4+ T cells from peripheral blood mononuclear cells, taken after pregnancy. The receptors here all came from a female donor in good health, enrolled as a control in a pregnancy study. CDR3s include the opening cysteine and the closing phenylalanine or tryptophan. The D gene is left open where the match is weak. The listing skips clone size in some rows; elsewhere it reads once, few, many or a size class.

cdr3_length: 15; clone_size: NA; v_call: TRBV19; j_call: TRBJ2-1; d_call: TRBD2; cdr3_aa: CASSISGDKYNEQFF; cdr3_nt: TGTGCCAGTAGTATAAGCGGGGATAAGTACAATGAGCAGTTCTTC
cdr3_length: 14; clone_size: once; v_call: TRBV5-1; j_call: TRBJ1-1; d_call: NA; cdr3_aa: CASSLEGRDTEAFF; cdr3_nt: TGCGCCAGCAGCTTGGAGGGGAGGGACACTGAAGCTTTCTTT
cdr3_length: 15; clone_size: NA; v_call: TRBV7-9; j_call: TRBJ2-3; d_call: NA; cdr3_aa: CASSPKGSGGDTQYF; cdr3_nt: TGTGCCAGCAGCCCCAAAGGAAGCGGCGGGGATACGCAGTATTTT
cdr3_length: 15; clone_size: NA; v_call: TRBV28; j_call: TRBJ2-3; d_call: NA; cdr3_aa: CASSLRRASTDTQYF; cdr3_nt: TGTGCCAGCAGTTTAAGGCGGGCTAGCACAGATACGCAGTATTTT
cdr3_length: 15; clone_size: NA; v_call: TRBV11-2; j_call: TRBJ2-1; d_call: TRBD2; cdr3_aa: CASRRTSDSYNEQFF; cdr3_nt: TGTGCCAGCAGAAGGACTAGCGACTCCTACAATGAGCAGTTCTTC
cdr3_length: 14; clone_size: NA; v_call: TRBV28; j_call: TRBJ2-5; d_call: NA; cdr3_aa: CASSLGTSQETQYF; cdr3_nt: TGTGCCAGCAGTTTGGGGACAAGCCAAGAGACCCAGTACTTC
cdr3_length: 15; clone_size: NA; v_call: TRBV5-5; j_call: TRBJ2-7; d_call: TRBD1; cdr3_aa: CASSIPGQPSYEQYF; cdr3_nt: TGTGCCAGCAGCATTCCGGGACAGCCCTCCTACGAGCAGTACTTC
cdr3_length: 11; clone_size: NA; v_call: TRBV29-1; j_call: TRBJ2-7; d_call: TRBD1; cdr3_aa: CSGQTGGEQYF; cdr3_nt: TGCAGCGGACAGACAGGGGGCGAGCAGTACTTC
cdr3_length: 15; clone_size: once; v_call: TRBV5-6; j_call: TRBJ2-6; d_call: NA; cdr3_aa: CASSFFQDGANVLTF; cdr3_nt: TGTGCCAGCAGCTTCTTTCAGGATGGGGCCAACGTCCTGACTTTC
cdr3_length: 13; clone_size: NA; v_call: TRBV2; j_call: TRBJ2-5; d_call: NA; cdr3_aa: CASSEAQWETQYF; cdr3_nt: TGTGCCAGCAGTGAAGCGCAGTGGGAGACCCAGTACTTC
cdr3_length: 19; clone_size: NA; v_call: TRBV27; j_call: TRBJ2-3; d_call: NA; cdr3_aa: CASRPTYFPGFSSTDTQYF; cdr3_nt: TGTGCCAGCAGACCTACCTACTTCCCGGGGTTTTCTAGCACAGATACGCAGTATTTT
cdr3_length: 14; clone_size: NA; v_call: TRBV6-6; j_call: TRBJ2-1; d_call: TRBD2; cdr3_aa: CASSLLAGQDEQFF; cdr3_nt: TGTGCCAGCAGTTTACTAGCGGGGCAAGATGAGCAGTTCTTC
cdr3_length: 15; clone_size: NA; v_call: TRBV27; j_call: TRBJ2-1; d_call: NA; cdr3_aa: CASSSLGGVYNEQFF; cdr3_nt: TGTGCCAGCAGTTCTCTGGGCGGGGTGTACAATGAGCAGTTCTTC
cdr3_length: 18; clone_size: NA; v_call: TRBV4-1; j_call: TRBJ1-3; d_call: TRBD1; cdr3_aa: CASSHRTGKIGSGNTIYF; cdr3_nt: TGCGCCAGCAGCCATCGGACAGGGAAGATTGGCTCTGGAAACACCATATATTTT
cdr3_length: 16; clone_size: NA; v_call: TRBV5-1; j_call: TRBJ2-5; d_call: TRBD1; cdr3_aa: CASSPIQGAVMETQYF; cdr3_nt: TGCGCCAGCAGCCCCATCCAGGGGGCCGTTATGGAGACCCAGTACTTC
cdr3_length: 13; clone_size: few; v_call: TRBV5-6; j_call: TRBJ1-2; d_call: TRBD1; cdr3_aa: CASSLTGGEGYTF; cdr3_nt: TGTGCCAGCAGCCTGACAGGGGGCGAAGGCTACACCTTC
cdr3_length: 15; clone_size: NA; v_call: TRBV18; j_call: TRBJ2-6; d_call: NA; cdr3_aa: CASSPGASGANVLTF; cdr3_nt: TGTGCCAGCTCACCAGGGGCCTCTGGGGCCAACGTCCTGACTTTC
cdr3_length: 14; clone_size: NA; v_call: TRBV6-5; j_call: TRBJ1-1; d_call: NA; cdr3_aa: CASRTPGRYTEAFF; cdr3_nt: TGTGCCAGCAGGACCCCAGGGAGGTACACTGAAGCTTTCTTT
cdr3_length: 15; clone_size: NA; v_call: TRBV6-5; j_call: TRBJ2-7; d_call: TRBD1; cdr3_aa: CASFRRQGISYEQYF; cdr3_nt: TGTGCCAGCTTTAGGAGACAGGGGATTTCCTACGAGCAGTACTTC
cdr3_length: 14; clone_size: NA; v_call: TRBV7-9; j_call: TRBJ2-1; d_call: TRBD2; cdr3_aa: CASSPGLAGGPSFF; cdr3_nt: TGTGCCAGCAGCCCCGGACTAGCGGGGGGGCCGTCGTTCTTC
cdr3_length: 15; clone_size: NA; v_call: TRBV10-2; j_call: TRBJ2-2; d_call: TRBD2; cdr3_aa: CAINAPTGGTGELFF; cdr3_nt: TGCGCTATCAATGCCCCCACGGGGGGCACCGGGGAGCTGTTTTTT